This TCR beta chain originates from a study of monozygotic twins with inflammatory bowel disease. The study's findings and limits: T cell subtypes that differed could not be told apart. Discordant twins had repertoire similarity that did not differ from that of concordant twins, possibly from limited power.

This CDR3 contains 15 residues. Per germline, CDR1 SGHRS and CDR2 YFSETQ. A word on this clonotype: The antigen remains undetermined.

From its re-call of the 5' RACE reads, TCRdb lists each CDR3 protein once, without DNA. This listing includes fewer than 110,000 distinct CDR3 sequences. The clonotype comes from a human donor with ulcerative colitis or Crohn's disease, or a healthy co-twin of an affected twin (not recorded which). Material for sequencing was blood. This rearrangement joins TRBV5-1 to TRBJ2-5; TCRdb calls TRBD2, which cannot be checked without DNA. The CDR3 protein is CASSLSSGVWETQYF.